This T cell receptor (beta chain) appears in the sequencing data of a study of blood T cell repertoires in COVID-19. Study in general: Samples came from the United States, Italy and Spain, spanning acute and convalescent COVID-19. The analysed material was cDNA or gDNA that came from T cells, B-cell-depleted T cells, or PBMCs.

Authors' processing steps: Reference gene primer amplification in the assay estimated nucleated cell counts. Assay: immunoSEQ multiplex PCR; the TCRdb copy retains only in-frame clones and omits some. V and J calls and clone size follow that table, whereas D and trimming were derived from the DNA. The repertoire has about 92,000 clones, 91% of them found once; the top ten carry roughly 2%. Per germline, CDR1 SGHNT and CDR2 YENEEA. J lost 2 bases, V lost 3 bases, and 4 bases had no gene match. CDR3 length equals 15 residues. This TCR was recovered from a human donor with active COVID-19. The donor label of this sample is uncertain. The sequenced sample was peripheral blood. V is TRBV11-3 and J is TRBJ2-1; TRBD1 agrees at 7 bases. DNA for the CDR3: TGTGCCAGCAGCTTGGGGACAGCGACCTACAATGAGCAGTTCTTC. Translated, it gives CASSLGTATYNEQFF.